This note documents a single T cell receptor beta chain sequence. No antigen is known for it. No much larger clone exists at a distance of one base, and base qualities are not known. The CDR3 numbers 11 residues from cysteine through phenylalanine. Only the CDR3 DNA is retained, 33 bases long and in frame from the first base. Based on the germline V gene (reference sequence), the CDR1 and CDR2 sequences are MNHEY and SMNVEV. Trimming removed 6 bases from V and 6 bases from J, leaving 6 bases between the germline ends. These data belong to a study of blood T cell repertoires in COVID-19 (dated by TCRdb to the early 2020s). The study in broad terms: Collaborator samples came from the United States, Italy and Spain and covered acute and convalescent phases of COVID-19. The material from the prospective study consisted of cDNA or gDNA derived from T cells, B-cell-depleted T cells, or PBMCs. The dataset comprised deeply sampled blood TCRbeta repertoires from subjects exposed to, actively infected with, or recovered from COVID-19. Sample metadata almost always included a de-identified subject ID, COVID-19 status, age in years and sex. Samples were obtained from the ongoing ImmuneRACE study (first 160 participants) and from 1,254 subjects provided by 6 global collaborators. HLA class I and class II types, where available, came from metadata supplied by the sample provider rather than from assay-based typing. The repertoires were released in a freely available public database intended as a resource for research on the immune response to SARS-CoV-2. General findings and caveats noted by the study authors: The quantity of clinical and demographic metadata differed by source and by participant and was supplied without curation.

Collaborating institutions collected whole blood in K2EDTA tubes following their own protocols. For TCRbeta analysis, collaborators shipped samples in one of three forms: frozen whole blood, isolated PBMCs, or DNA extracted from either of those sample types. TCRbeta CDR3 regions were amplified from genomic DNA by means of the immunoSEQ Assay, a bias-controlled multiplex PCR. The study's own analysis went as follows. The number of nucleated cells in each sample was estimated by amplification of reference gene primers within the assay. To quantify the absolute abundance of each unique TCRbeta CDR3 rearrangement, sequence reads were collapsed and filtered. Productive Simpson clonality was computed per sample as the square root of Simpson's diversity index over productive rearrangements. The source is immuneACCESS, and TCRdb retained only in-frame sequences with V and J called. Part of the clones is not carried over; for the studies checked, unresolved V genes explain less than half of this, and the remainder is unexplained. The V and J calls and clone size are taken from that table; D and trimming were inferred from the DNA. This sample is represented by around 190,000 clones; approximately 91% of them were singletons. The leading ten clones occupy around 1.5% of the sample.

Here the chain combines TRBV27 and TRBJ2-1; TRBD1 could be the D gene, as 6 bases match. This clonotype was obtained from a man aged 18 to 35 with active or convalescent COVID-19. Sequenced material: peripheral blood. The CDR3 region has the sequence CASSRGNEQFF. The nucleotide sequence is TGTGCCAGCAGCAGGGGCAATGAGCAGTTCTTC.